Listed below are T cell receptor beta chains from one sample, sequenced in a study of blood T cell repertoires in COVID-19. TCRdb keeps only in-frame clones here, not all; method: immunoSEQ multiplex PCR. The table lists over 85,000 clones, 75% to 85% of them singletons, with roughly a quarter in the top ten. Sequenced input: peripheral blood. The receptors shown here come from a man between 65 and 79 years old with acute or convalescent COVID-19. The CDR3 runs from the conserved cysteine through the conserved F or W. The D gene is left open where the match is weak. Some rows mark clone size as missing; the rest say once, few, many or name a class of expanded clone.

v_call,j_call,d_call,clone_size,cdr3_nt,cdr3_aa
TRBV2,TRBJ1-4,-,few,TGTGCCAGCAGTCCCTACCGAGCAACTAATGAAAAACTGTTTTTT,CASSPYRATNEKLFF
TRBV30,TRBJ2-1,-,-,TGTGCCTGGAGGATGGGGAGTTGGTACAATGAGCAGTTCTTC,CAWRMGSWYNEQFF
TRBV27,TRBJ2-1,TRBD2,-,TGTGCCAGCATAGGGCTAGCGGGCCGGAAGGATGAGCAGTTCTTC,CASIGLAGRKDEQFF
TRBV18,TRBJ2-1,-,many,TGTGCCAGCTCACCAAGCCCCTACAATGAGCAGTTCTTC,CASSPSPYNEQFF
TRBV28,TRBJ2-7,TRBD2,few,TGTGCCAGCAGTTCCCCTAGCGGGAGGACCAAATACGAGCAGTACTTC,CASSSPSGRTKYEQYF
TRBV4-3,TRBJ2-7,TRBD1,-,TGCGCCAGCAGCCGCTCCGGGACAGCAGGAGCCGAGCAGTACTTC,CASSRSGTAGAEQYF
TRBV28,TRBJ1-1,TRBD1,-,TGTGCCAGCAGGGTTACAGGGGGTAGCACTGAAGCTTTCTTT,CASRVTGGSTEAFF
TRBV27,TRBJ2-3,TRBD2,-,TGTGCCAGCAGTCCCGGGACTAGCGGGAGGCCGGGGACAGATACGCAGTATTTT,CASSPGTSGRPGTDTQYF
TRBV5-1,TRBJ1-4,TRBD1,once,TGCGCCAGCAGCTTGGCCGGGACAGAGTTTAATGAAAAACTGTTTTTT,CASSLAGTEFNEKLFF
TRBV5-4,TRBJ1-2,-,-,TGTGCCAGCAGCTCAAGACAGCCCCATATGGGTGGCTACACCTTC,CASSSRQPHMGGYTF
TRBV6-5,TRBJ2-7,TRBD1,-,TGTGCCAGCACCAATGGACAGGGGTTATCCTACGAGCAGTACTTC,CASTNGQGLSYEQYF
TRBV19,TRBJ1-2,-,few,TGTGCCAGTAGTATCGTTTTCCCGGGAATGGTCTATGGCTACACCTTC,CASSIVFPGMVYGYTF
TRBV12-2,TRBJ2-7,-,-,TGTGCAAGTCGCTCCTATCTGGCGGGAGGGTGCTACGAGCAGTACTTC,CASRSYLAGGCYEQYF
TRBV7-9,TRBJ1-6,TRBD1,-,TGTGCCAGCAGCTCCCAGACAGGGAGCAATTCACCCCTCCACTTT,CASSSQTGSNSPLHF
TRBV4-1,TRBJ1-2,TRBD1,-,TGCGCCAGCAGCTGGGACAGGGAAAATTACCCTAACTATGGCTACACCTTC,CASSWDRENYPNYGYTF
TRBV7-2,TRBJ1-3,-,-,TGTGCCAGCAGCTTGCTTATCGGGAGGCTAGGAAACACCATATATTTT,CASSLLIGRLGNTIYF
TRBV2,TRBJ2-5,-,-,TGTGCCAGCAAAGCAGGGAGGGAGACCCAGTACTTC,CASKAGRETQYF
TRBV11-3,TRBJ2-2,-,-,TGTGCCAGCAGCTTATTCCGGGCCGGGGAGCTGTTTTTT,CASSLFRAGELFF
TRBV6-1,TRBJ2-7,-,-,TGTGCCAGCAGTGAACAGCGGGTGACCTACGAGCAGTACTTC,CASSEQRVTYEQYF
TRBV6-5,TRBJ2-3,TRBD2,-,TGTGCCAGCAAGGGGGCGGGAGGGGACACAGATACGCAGTATTTT,CASKGAGGDTDTQYF
TRBV18,TRBJ1-2,-,-,TGTGCCAGCTCACCTCAAACAGACTATGGCTACACCTTC,CASSPQTDYGYTF
TRBV27,TRBJ2-7,TRBD2,once,TGTGCCAGCAGTTTATGGGGGGGGTCCCCTCTCGAGCAGTACTTC,CASSLWGGSPLEQYF
TRBV20-1,TRBJ1-5,-,-,TGCAGTGCTAGTAAAGGGGCAAAGAATCAGCCCCAGCATTTT,CSASKGAKNQPQHF
TRBV23-1,TRBJ2-2,TRBD1,-,TGCGCCAGCAGTCCCCATAACAGGGGGCCCCCAAACACCGGGGAGCTGTTTTTT,CASSPHNRGPPNTGELFF
TRBV7-3,TRBJ2-5,-,-,TGTGCCAGCAGCTTGCGGGCGGGGGAGACCCAGTACTTC,CASSLRAGETQYF
TRBV28,TRBJ2-7,-,-,TGTGCCAGCAGTTCCCTCCGCGAGCAGTACTTC,CASSSLREQYF
TRBV2,TRBJ2-2,TRBD2,few,TGTGCCAGCCGGGGACTAGCGGACACCGGGGAGCTGTTTTTT,CASRGLADTGELFF